This passage covers 28 T cell receptor beta chains from one sample sequenced in a study of neoadjuvant anti-PD-1 for oral cavity cancer. Sequencing was performed with immunoSEQ multiplex PCR; in TCRdb, only in-frame clones are kept and a portion is missing. The sample records 30,000 to 35,000 clones, about 87% being singletons. Specimen: PBMCs, collected before nivolumab (anti-PD-1) treatment. These receptors all stem from a person aged 35-79 years with oral cavity squamous cell carcinoma.

The chain employs TRBV28 and TRBJ2-7; D gene ambiguous. Trimming removed 2 bases at V and 8 bases at J, with 10 bases between. Germline lookup yields CDR1 MDHEN and CDR2 SYDVKM. The CDR3 loop spans 12 amino acids. CDR3 coding DNA: TGTGCCAGCAGTTTAGCCGTAAAGCAGCAGTACTTC. As protein: CASSLAVKQQYF.

This sequence joins TRBV13 and TRBJ2-1; D possibly corresponds to TRBD2 (5 bases). The CDR3 consists of 12 residues. V lost 3 bases and J lost 7, with 7 bases in between. The germline V gene has CDR1 PRHDT and CDR2 FYEKMQ (reference sequence). The CDR3 nucleotides read TGTGCCAGCAGCTTCGGGGTAAATGAGCAGTTCTTC. Its protein is CASSFGVNEQFF.

The chain is built from TRBV10-1 and TRBJ2-1; D not resolved. The V end was cut by 3 bases, the J end by 6 bases, with 18 bases between. The length of the CDR3 is 16 residues. Per the germline V gene, CDR1 is WNHNN and CDR2 is SYGVQD (reference sequence). CDR3 protein: CASSDGIALSRNEQFF. CDR3 in DNA: TGCGCCAGCAGTGACGGAATAGCCTTATCCCGCAATGAGCAGTTCTTC.

This rearrangement joins TRBV5-4 to TRBJ1-1; 9 bases fit TRBD1. The CDR3 loop spans 17 amino acids. CDR1 SGHNT and CDR2 YYREEE come from the germline V gene (reference sequence). V trimming: 4 bases; J trimming: 1 base; junction bases outside the gene matches: 11. CDR3 sequence reads: CASSPAPGTGRNTEAFF. The CDR3 coding sequence is TGTGCCAGCAGCCCGGCCCCCGGGACAGGGAGGAACACTGAAGCTTTCTTT.

The chain's CDR3 is CAISENRGLRSYNSPLHF. The CDR3 bases are TGTGCCATCAGTGAAAACAGGGGGCTCCGCTCCTATAATTCACCCCTCCACTTT. V is TRBV10-3 and J is TRBJ1-6; 9 nucleotides match TRBD1. V shed 3 bases, J shed 0 bases, and the junction held 6 bases outside the gene matches. There are 18 residues in the CDR3. The germline V gene encodes CDR1 ENHRY and CDR2 SYGVKD.

The chain employs TRBV9 and TRBJ2-5; D is unresolved. Germline V gives CDR1 SGDLS, CDR2 YYNGEE. This CDR3 has 14 residues. V was trimmed by 0 bases and J by 1 base, leaving 7 bases between them. CDR3 in amino acids: CASSVGAVQETQYF. DNA for the CDR3: TGTGCCAGCAGCGTAGGCGCAGTCCAAGAGACCCAGTACTTC.

The rearrangement joins TRBV7-9 to TRBJ2-7; TRBD2 is a possible D gene (6 bases). Trimming pared 2 bases from V and 5 bases from J, leaving 10 bases between. In germline, CDR1 is SEHNR, CDR2 FQNEAQ (reference sequence). The CDR3 runs to 13 residues. CDR3 DNA: TGTGCCAGCAGCTTAACGGGGGAGCACGAGCAGTACTTC. Translation gives CASSLTGEHEQYF. The full variable domain, in which reference TRBV7-9 and TRBJ2-7 provide the parts outside the CDR3, is DTGVSQNPRHKITKRGQNVTFRCDPISEHNRLYWYRQTLGQGPEFLTYFQNEAQLEKSRLLSDRFSAERPKGSFSTLEIQRTEQGDSAMYLCASSLTGEHEQYFGPGTRLTVT.

This clone was seen a single time. The rearrangement joins TRBV4-3 to TRBJ1-2; D uncertain. The CDR3 is 13 amino acids. Between the trimmed V and J ends, which lost 0 bases and 7 bases, there was a span of 9 bases. The V gene's germline CDR1 is LGHNA and CDR2 YSLEER. Written as DNA, the CDR3 is TGCGCCAGCAGCCAAGATACCACAACTGGCTACACCTTC. It encodes CASSQDTTTGYTF.

The J gene is TRBJ1-3, the V gene TRBV5-1, with 7 bases that match TRBD1. From germline, CDR1 is SGHRS and CDR2 YFSETQ. The trim removed 0 bases at V and 2 bases at J, leaving 2 bases unmatched. The CDR3 loop spans 15 amino acids. The CDR3 sequence: CASSLEGTAGNTIYF. The CDR3 DNA is TGCGCCAGCAGCTTGGAGGGGACAGCTGGAAACACCATATATTTT.

This sequence joins TRBV30 and TRBJ2-5; TRBD1 aligns across 11 bases. Germline loops: CDR1 GTSNPN, CDR2 SVGIG (reference sequence). CDR3 length: 19 residues. V gave up 3 bases and J gave up 1 base; unmatched junction bases: 16. This chain's CDR3 is CAWRGLLGTGGRPQETQYF. The CDR3 region has the DNA TGTGCCTGGAGGGGCCTTCTAGGGACAGGGGGGAGGCCCCAAGAGACCCAGTACTTC.

The chain combines TRBV6-1 with TRBJ2-7, with TRBD1 as a possible D gene (5 bases). From germline, CDR1 is MNHNS and CDR2 SASEGT. V shed 5 bases and J shed 6 bases, with 20 bases lying between them. The CDR3 totals 15 residues. CDR3 sequence reads: CASSSQQFQGSEQYF. The CDR3 region has the DNA TGTGCCAGCAGTTCGCAACAATTCCAGGGATCCGAGCAGTACTTC.

The chain combines TRBV6-5 with TRBJ2-7, with a tentative D call TRBD2 (5 bases). Germline V gene lookup returns CDR1 MNHEY and CDR2 SVGAGI. Trimming removed 1 base from V and 6 bases from J, with 10 bases in between. The length of the CDR3 is 13 residues. The CDR3 DNA reads as TGTGCCAGCAGTTACTTAAGAGGGAGCGAGCAGTACTTC. Protein sequence: CASSYLRGSEQYF.

The chain carries TRBV5-1 and TRBJ2-1, with a weak D call TRBD1 (6 bases). Between the trimmed V and J ends, which lost 3 bases and 9 bases, there was a span of 13 bases. CDR3 length: 13 residues. In germline, CDR1 is SGHRS, CDR2 YFSETQ. CDR3 amino acids: CASSSNPTGEQFF. In DNA, the CDR3 is TGCGCCAGCAGCTCGAACCCGACAGGTGAGCAGTTCTTC.

This rearrangement joins TRBV5-5 to TRBJ2-1; no firm D call. CDR1 and CDR2 from the germline V gene are SGHKS and YYEKEE (reference sequence). V was trimmed by 4 bases and J by 4 bases, leaving 15 bases between them. The CDR3 runs to 15 residues. As DNA, the CDR3 is TGTGCCAGCAGCAACGACTGGGATAATTACAATGAGCAGTTCTTC. Translated: CASSNDWDNYNEQFF.

This sequence joins TRBV7-2 and TRBJ2-4; TRBD1 is a possible D gene (6 bases). This CDR3 is 17 amino acids long. Germline V gene lookup returns CDR1 SGHTA and CDR2 FQGNSA. Trimming cost V 2 bases and J 0 bases, with 14 bases left between them. CDR3 loop: CASSLSLTGVAKNIQYF. The DNA of the CDR3 is TGTGCCAGCAGCTTATCCCTGACAGGTGTAGCCAAAAACATTCAGTACTTC.

The chain couples TRBV9 to TRBJ1-3; D is uncertain. Trimming removed 1 base from V and 4 bases from J, with 12 bases in between. The CDR3 covers 15 residues. Germline V gene data show CDR1 as SGDLS and CDR2 as YYNGEE. CDR3: CASSVNRIGGNTIYF. The CDR3 bases are TGTGCCAGCAGCGTAAATCGGATCGGGGGAAACACCATATATTTT.

This chain uses TRBV9 with TRBJ2-7; no clear D. The V end was cut by 0 bases, the J end by 2 bases, with 9 bases between. There are 14 residues in the CDR3. Germline values: CDR1 SGDLS, CDR2 YYNGEE. The CDR3 nucleotides read TGTGCCAGCAGCGTAGATATCGGGCCCTACGAGCAGTACTTC. This codes for CASSVDIGPYEQYF.

The rearrangement joins TRBV5-1 to TRBJ2-5, with D possibly matching TRBD2 (6 bases). The V end was cut by 0 bases, the J end by 1 base, with 13 bases between. Germline V lookup: CDR1 SGHRS, CDR2 YFSETQ. The CDR3 is 16 amino acids. In nucleotides, the CDR3 is TGCGCCAGCAGCTTGGTTCCGGGCGGGGCCCAAGAGACCCAGTACTTC. Residues: CASSLVPGGAQETQYF.

The chain combines TRBV4-2 with TRBJ1-2; D is undetermined. The CDR3 totals 15 residues. The V end lost 1 base, the J end lost 2 bases, and 11 bases lay between the germline ends. Germline CDR1 LGHNA, CDR2 YNFKEQ. The CDR3 bases are TGTGCCAGCAGCCAAGGGCTGTCCGAGAACTATGGCTACACCTTC. Translation gives CASSQGLSENYGYTF.

This clone was seen more than once but under ten times. The V gene is TRBV29-1, the J gene TRBJ1-3; 8 bases align to TRBD1. Germline V gives CDR1 SQVTM, CDR2 ANQGSEA. This CDR3 contains 14 residues. With V trimmed by 7 bases and J by 1 base, 6 bases remained unmatched. CDR3 sequence (DNA): TGCAGCGCGAGACAGGGGCGATCTGGAAACACCATATATTTT. Protein product: CSARQGRSGNTIYF. The whole variable domain, remainder taken from reference TRBV29-1 and TRBJ1-3, is SAVISQKPSRDICQRGTSLTIQCQVDSQVTMMFWYRQQPGQSLTLIATANQGSEATYESGFVIDKFPISRPNLTFSTLTVSNMSPEDSSIYLCSARQGRSGNTIYFGEGSWLTVV.

This chain joins TRBV19 and TRBJ1-6; D gene unclear. Germline loops: CDR1 LNHDA, CDR2 SQIVND (reference sequence). Trimming pared 1 base from V and 10 bases from J, leaving 5 bases between. The CDR3 runs to 12 residues. The CDR3 nucleotides read TGTGCCAGTAGTATAGGGGAATCACCCCTCCACTTT. This gives the protein CASSIGESPLHF.

The count of this clone is one. The chain couples TRBV2 to TRBJ1-5; no clear D gene. The CDR3 spans 12 residues. The V and J ends lost 2 bases and 7 bases respectively, with 6 bases between them. Germline V gene data show CDR1 as SNHLY and CDR2 as FYNNEI. In nucleotides, the CDR3 is TGTGCCAGCAGTGAAACTGGCCAGCCCCAGCATTTT. Its protein product is CASSETGQPQHF. Complete variable domain (other parts from reference TRBV2 and TRBJ1-5): EPEVTQTPSHQVTQMGQEVILRCVPISNHLYFYWYRQILGQKVEFLVSFYNNEISEKSEIFDDQFSVERPDGSNFTLKIRSTKLEDSAMYFCASSETGQPQHFGDGTRLSIL.

V usage is TRBV4-1 and J usage is TRBJ2-5, with TRBD2 matching 9 bases. V shed 1 base, J shed 0 bases, and the junction held 3 bases outside the gene matches. Looked up from germline, CDR1 is MGHRA and CDR2 is YSYEKL. The CDR3 has 16 amino acids. This CDR3 is CASSQAQRGDQETQYF. The DNA for the CDR3 is TGCGCCAGCAGCCAAGCTCAGCGGGGGGACCAAGAGACCCAGTACTTC.

J is TRBJ2-5 and V is TRBV6-1, with TRBD1 matching 7 bases. This CDR3 spans 15 amino acids. The V gene's germline CDR1 is MNHNS and CDR2 SASEGT. V lost 1 base to trimming and J lost 2 bases; unmatched junction nucleotides: 4. In nucleotides, the CDR3 is TGTGCCAGCAGTGAAGTAAGGACAGGTCAAGAGACCCAGTACTTC. Amino acids: CASSEVRTGQETQYF.

The chain combines TRBV11-1 with TRBJ2-5; D ambiguous. The CDR3 has 14 residues. Looked up from germline, CDR1 is SGHAT and CDR2 is FQDESV (reference sequence). The ends were cut back, 2 bases at V and 2 bases at J, with 9 bases in the middle. This chain's CDR3 is CASSLTAKQETQYF. The CDR3 DNA sequence: TGTGCCAGCAGCTTAACGGCAAAACAAGAGACCCAGTACTTC.

The chain carries TRBV4-1 and TRBJ2-7; D is unclear. Germline CDR1 is MGHRA and CDR2 is YSYEKL. V was trimmed by 3 bases and J by 7 bases, leaving 7 bases between them. The CDR3 is 11 residues long. Here the CDR3 DNA reads TGCGCCAGCAGCCAGGGGAAGGAGCAGTACTTC. Encoded protein: CASSQGKEQYF.

This chain uses TRBV6-5 with TRBJ2-7; the D is unclear. V lost 0 bases and J lost 2, with 14 bases in between. The CDR3 runs 16 residues. In germline, CDR1 is MNHEY, CDR2 SVGAGI. CDR3 region: CASSYSVKGMTYEQYF. Here the CDR3 DNA reads TGTGCCAGCAGTTACTCGGTGAAGGGAATGACCTACGAGCAGTACTTC.

The rearrangement joins TRBV7-2 to TRBJ1-4; 7 nucleotides match TRBD1. The V segment lost 5 bases and the J segment 0 bases; nucleotides outside the gene matches: 12. Germline lookup yields CDR1 SGHTA and CDR2 FQGNSA. The CDR3 spans 18 residues. The CDR3 region is CASSVQGGILATNEKLFF. In nucleotides, the CDR3 is TGTGCCAGCAGCGTTCAAGGGGGCATTTTAGCAACTAATGAAAAACTGTTTTTT.